The clone carrying this T cell receptor (beta chain) came up many times. RNA transcripts served as the template for amplifying TCR beta CDR3 regions. During a first-round RT-PCR of the TCR CDR3, the HTBI primer set was used. TCRdb analysed the multiplex PCR reads with MiXCR anew, one entry per CDR3 protein. Of hundreds of thousands of distinct CDR3 sequences listed, 13% were seen once; the top ten hold 9.2%. This sample is drawn from a study of T cells in Graves' hyperthyroidism and ophthalmopathy. The V gene lost 6 bases and the J gene lost 4 bases, with 9 bases spanning the gap. CDR3 length: 12 amino acids.

The chain links TRBV12-3 or TRBV12-4 to TRBJ2-5, with no clear D. Sequencing was performed on blood. The source of this sequence is a woman in her late teens or twenties with Graves' hyperthyroidism. The CDR3, as DNA: TGTGCCAGCAGCCTTGTAGCAGAGACCCAGTACTTC. Its translation is CASSLVAETQYF.